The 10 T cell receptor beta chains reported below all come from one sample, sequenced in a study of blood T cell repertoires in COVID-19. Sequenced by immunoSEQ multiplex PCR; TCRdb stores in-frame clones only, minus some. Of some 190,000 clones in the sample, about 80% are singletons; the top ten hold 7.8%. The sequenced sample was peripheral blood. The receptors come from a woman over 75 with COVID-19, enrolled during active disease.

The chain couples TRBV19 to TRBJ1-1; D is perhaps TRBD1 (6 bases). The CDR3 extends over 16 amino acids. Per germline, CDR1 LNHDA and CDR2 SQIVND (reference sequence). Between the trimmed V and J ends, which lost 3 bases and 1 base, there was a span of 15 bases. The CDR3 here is CASSISGTRANTEAFF. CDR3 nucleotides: TGTGCCAGTAGTATCTCCGGGACACGGGCGAACACTGAAGCTTTCTTT.

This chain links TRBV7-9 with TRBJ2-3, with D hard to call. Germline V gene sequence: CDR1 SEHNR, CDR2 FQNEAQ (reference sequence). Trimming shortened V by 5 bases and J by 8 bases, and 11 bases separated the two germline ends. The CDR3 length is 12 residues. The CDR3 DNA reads TGTGCCAGCAGCCCGCCGTCCGGTACGCAGTATTTT. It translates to CASSPPSGTQYF.

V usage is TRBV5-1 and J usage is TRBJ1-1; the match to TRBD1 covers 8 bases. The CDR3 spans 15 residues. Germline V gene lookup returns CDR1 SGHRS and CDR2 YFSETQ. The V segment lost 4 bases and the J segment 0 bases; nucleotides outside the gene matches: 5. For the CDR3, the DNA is TGCGCCAGCAGCCGGACGGGACAGGTGAACACTGAAGCTTTCTTT. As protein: CASSRTGQVNTEAFF.

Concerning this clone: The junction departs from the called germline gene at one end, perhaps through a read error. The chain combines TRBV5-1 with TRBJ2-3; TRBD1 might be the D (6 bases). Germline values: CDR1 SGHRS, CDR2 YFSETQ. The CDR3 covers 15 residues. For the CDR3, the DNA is TGCGCCAGCAGGTTGGACAGCCCGAGCACAGATACGCAGTATTTT. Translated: CASRLDSPSTDTQYF.

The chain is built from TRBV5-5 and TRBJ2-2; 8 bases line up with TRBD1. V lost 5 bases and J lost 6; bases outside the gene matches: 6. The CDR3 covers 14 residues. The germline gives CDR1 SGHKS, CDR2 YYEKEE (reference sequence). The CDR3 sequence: CASSPYRGSGELFF. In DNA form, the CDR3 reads TGTGCCAGCAGTCCCTACAGGGGGTCCGGGGAGCTGTTTTTT.

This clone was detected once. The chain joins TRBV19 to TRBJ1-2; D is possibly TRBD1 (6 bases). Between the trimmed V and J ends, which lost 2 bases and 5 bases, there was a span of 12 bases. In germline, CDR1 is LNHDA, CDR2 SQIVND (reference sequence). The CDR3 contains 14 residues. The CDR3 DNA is TGTGCCAGTAGTATACGCAGGGGAGGGTATGGCTACACCTTC. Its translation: CASSIRRGGYGYTF.

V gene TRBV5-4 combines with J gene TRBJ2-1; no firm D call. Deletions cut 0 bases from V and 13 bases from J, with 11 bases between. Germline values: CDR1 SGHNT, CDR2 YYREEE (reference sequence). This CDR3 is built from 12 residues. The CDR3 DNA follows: TGTGCCAGCAGCTTGGATCACACCATCCAGTTCTTC. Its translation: CASSLDHTIQFF.

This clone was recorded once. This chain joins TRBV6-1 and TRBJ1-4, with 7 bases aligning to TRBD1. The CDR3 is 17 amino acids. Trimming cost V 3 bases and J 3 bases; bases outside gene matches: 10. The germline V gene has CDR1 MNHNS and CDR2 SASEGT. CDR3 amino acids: CASSEAGGYVANEKLFF. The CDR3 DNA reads TGTGCCAGCAGTGAGGCAGGGGGTTACGTGGCTAATGAAAAACTGTTTTTT.

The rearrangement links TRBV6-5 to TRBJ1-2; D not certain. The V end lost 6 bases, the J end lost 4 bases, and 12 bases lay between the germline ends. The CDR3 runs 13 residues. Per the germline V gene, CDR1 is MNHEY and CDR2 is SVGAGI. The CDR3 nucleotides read TGTGCCAGCAGCCCAACAGCCCTCTATGGCTACACCTTC. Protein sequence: CASSPTALYGYTF.

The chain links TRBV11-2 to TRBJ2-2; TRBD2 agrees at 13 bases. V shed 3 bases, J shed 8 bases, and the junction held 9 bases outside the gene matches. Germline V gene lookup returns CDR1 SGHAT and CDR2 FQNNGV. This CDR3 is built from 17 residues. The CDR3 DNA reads TGTGCCAGCAGCTTCACGAGACTAGCGGGAGGTTCTGGGGAGCTGTTTTTT. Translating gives CASSFTRLAGGSGELFF.